The 32 T cell receptor beta chains presented below share a single source sample, sequenced in a study of T-cell reconstitution after alpha-beta-depleted transplantation in children. Library preparation (for TCRbeta) was performed with unique molecular identifiers. TCRdb used MiXCR to reprocess the PCR reads, holding one entry per CDR3 protein. Among hundreds of thousands of distinct CDR3 sequences listed, roughly 17% were seen once. The sample was PBMCs from the stem cell graft donor, taken from the stem cell graft. The source is a human donor who donated a stem cell graft to a child with acute myeloid leukemia.

This clonotype was detected many times. The gene calls are TRBV12-3 or TRBV12-4 and TRBJ2-5; 7 bases map to TRBD1. The CDR3 loop spans 15 amino acids. The V segment lost 5 bases and the J segment 2 bases; nucleotides outside the gene matches: 8. CDR3 protein: CASSLSGTEQETQYF. DNA of the CDR3: TGTGCCAGCAGTCTCTCCGGGACAGAGCAAGAGACCCAGTACTTC.

This clonotype was recorded many times. The V and J genes are TRBV5-5 and TRBJ1-4; 8 bases match TRBD1. The CDR3 is made up of 15 amino acids. Germline CDR1 is SGHKS and CDR2 is YYEKEE (reference sequence). The trim removed 4 bases at V and 7 bases at J, leaving 9 bases unmatched. Here the CDR3 reads CASSIGQGRIEKLFF. CDR3 nucleotides: TGTGCCAGCAGCATAGGACAGGGTAGAATTGAAAAACTGTTTTTT. Supplemented by reference TRBV5-5 and TRBJ1-4, the full variable domain reads DAGVTQSPTHLIKTRGQQVTLRCSPISGHKSVSWYQQVLGQGPQFIFQYYEKEERGRGNFPDRFSARQFPNYSSELNVNALLLGDSALYLCASSIGQGRIEKLFFGSGTQLSVL.

This clonotype was detected many times. The rearrangement links TRBV7-9 to TRBJ1-6; D remains ambiguous. V was clipped by 4 bases and J by 7 bases, with 11 bases between them. In germline, CDR1 is SEHNR, CDR2 FQNEAQ (reference sequence). CDR3 length equals 14 residues. The CDR3 sequence: CASSSRLPNSPLHF. The CDR3 nucleotides are TGTGCCAGCAGCTCTCGACTGCCGAATTCACCCCTCCACTTT.

About this clonotype: A single base separates this from a much larger clone, so it may be a read error. The rearrangement links TRBV29-1 to TRBJ2-2, with 9 bases identical to TRBD1. Germline loops: CDR1 SQVTM, CDR2 ANQGSEA. This CDR3 comprises 13 residues. J gave up 6 bases and V 8 bases, and 7 bases lay outside the gene matches. The CDR3 DNA is TGCAGCTTCCGGGACAGGGTACCCGGGGAGCTGTTTTTT. Encoded protein: CSFRDRVPGELFF.

This clonotype was seen more than once but under ten times. The rearrangement joins TRBV12-3 or TRBV12-4 to TRBJ2-3, with D perhaps matching TRBD2 (6 bases). The CDR3 extends over 15 amino acids. The V end lost 1 base, the J end lost 5 bases, and 13 bases lay between the germline ends. The chain's CDR3 is CASSLVGGGGDTQYF. CDR3 DNA: TGTGCCAGCAGTTTAGTCGGGGGAGGAGGAGATACGCAGTATTTT.

This clonotype was seen at least ten times. The chain employs TRBV20-1 and TRBJ1-6; unclear D gene. Germline values: CDR1 DFQATT, CDR2 SNEGSKA (reference sequence). The CDR3 totals 14 residues. Deletions cut 6 bases from V and 0 bases from J, with 9 bases between. The CDR3 region is CSAADFSYNSPLHF. The CDR3 bases are TGCAGTGCCGCGGACTTCTCCTATAATTCACCCCTCCACTTT.

This chain connects TRBV7-9 to TRBJ2-7; possibly TRBD2 for D (6 bases). The length of the CDR3 is 16 residues. CDR1 and CDR2 (germline): SEHNR, FQNEAQ (reference sequence). The V and J ends lost 4 bases and 3 bases respectively, with 19 bases between them. In DNA, the CDR3 is TGTGCCAGCAGCTCCCAAGGGACTCACCGGAGCTACGAGCAGTACTTC. It specifies CASSSQGTHRSYEQYF.

J is TRBJ2-7 and V is TRBV7-9; TRBD1 agrees at 10 bases. Germline V gene lookup returns CDR1 SEHNR and CDR2 FQNEAQ (reference sequence). There are 12 residues in the CDR3. With 8 bases clipped from V and 6 bases from J, the junction kept 4 bases outside the gene matches. CDR3 sequence (DNA): TGTGCCAGCGTGGGGGACAGGGGCGAGCAGTACTTC. Its translation is CASVGDRGEQYF.

This clonotype has just a few counts. V usage is TRBV7-9 and J usage is TRBJ2-1; 8 nucleotides line up with TRBD1. V dropped 6 bases and J dropped 9; count of bases not matched to a gene: 7. CDR3 length: 13 residues. In germline, CDR1 is SEHNR, CDR2 FQNEAQ (reference sequence). This chain's CDR3 is CASSYTGGSEQFF. In nucleotides, the CDR3 is TGTGCCAGCAGTTATACAGGGGGAAGTGAGCAGTTCTTC.

The rearrangement joins TRBV2 to TRBJ2-3, with TRBD2 as a possible D gene (6 bases). Trimming took 6 bases from V and 6 from J, leaving 13 bases between them. In germline, CDR1 is SNHLY, CDR2 FYNNEI. The CDR3 sequence is 13 residues long. CDR3 region: CASSSGLRDTQYF. The CDR3 nucleotides read TGTGCCAGCAGCTCGGGACTGCGGGATACGCAGTATTTT.

Of note for this clonotype: A much larger clone differs from this one at a single base, so this may be a read error. The rearrangement links TRBV29-1 to TRBJ1-3; the D is unclear. The CDR3 runs to 13 residues. With 7 bases removed from V and 4 bases from J, the gap between germline ends came to 14 bases. Germline CDR1 reads SQVTM; CDR2 reads ANQGSEA. Here the CDR3 DNA reads TGCAGCGCCCAAGAACGAACAGGAAACACCATATATTTT. This sequence encodes CSAQERTGNTIYF.

The rearrangement uses TRBV30 and TRBJ1-2, with a tentative D call TRBD1 (5 bases). The CDR3 runs to 13 residues. Trimming stripped 5 bases from V and 4 bases from J, with 14 bases between. Germline CDR1 GTSNPN, CDR2 SVGIG (reference sequence). CDR3 bases: TGTGCCTGGCCGAGTGACAGTGGCTATGGCTACACCTTC. The encoded protein is CAWPSDSGYGYTF.

The chain has TRBV9 and TRBJ1-4; perhaps TRBD1 as D (5 bases). Looked up from germline, CDR1 is SGDLS and CDR2 is YYNGEE. The CDR3 extends over 14 amino acids. Deletions cut 4 bases from V and 7 bases from J, with 14 bases between. CDR3 protein: CASSPGGFGEKLFF. Here the CDR3 DNA reads TGTGCCAGCAGCCCGGGGGGTTTTGGTGAAAAACTGTTTTTT.

This clonotype was seen ten or more times. The chain carries TRBV9 and TRBJ2-7; 9 nucleotides line up with TRBD1. From germline, CDR1 is SGDLS and CDR2 YYNGEE. The CDR3 contains 15 residues. With 6 bases clipped from V and 5 bases from J, the junction kept 12 bases outside the gene matches. CDR3 in DNA: TGTGCCAGCACGAAAACAGGGGGCGCGGGGGACGAGCAGTACTTC. It specifies CASTKTGGAGDEQYF.

The chain has TRBV7-2 and TRBJ2-1; 11 bases align to TRBD1. The germline gives CDR1 SGHTA, CDR2 FQGNSA. This CDR3 spans 16 amino acids. The J segment lost 8 bases and the V segment lost 4 bases, leaving 10 bases of the junction unmatched. CDR3 DNA: TGTGCCAGCAGCTCCCAACTTGGACAGGGGGCGGATGAGCAGTTCTTC. It translates to CASSSQLGQGADEQFF.

The table lists this clonotype with many counts. The genes are TRBV13 and TRBJ2-3; D gene uncertain. From germline, CDR1 is PRHDT and CDR2 FYEKMQ (reference sequence). The V end was cut by 4 bases, the J end by 4 bases, with 12 bases between. This CDR3 is 14 amino acids long. CDR3 coding DNA: TGTGCCAGCAGCTCTGGCATAAAGGCAGATACGCAGTATTTT. Its translation is CASSSGIKADTQYF.

This sequence joins TRBV20-1 and TRBJ2-1, with 11 bases lining up with TRBD2. Unmatched junction bases numbered 11, after V lost 5 bases and J lost 8 bases. Germline-derived CDR1 and CDR2 are DFQATT and SNEGSKA (reference sequence). CDR3 length: 15 residues. The CDR3 spells CSAALAGGPGDEQFF. In nucleotides, the CDR3 is TGCAGTGCTGCGCTAGCGGGGGGACCTGGGGATGAGCAGTTCTTC.

CDR3: CASSLRPTGRGTEAFF. As DNA, the CDR3 is TGTGCCAGCAGTTTAAGACCGACAGGGAGGGGCACTGAAGCTTTCTTT. The chain carries TRBV12-3 or TRBV12-4 and TRBJ1-1; TRBD1 aligns across 7 bases. V shed 2 bases and J 4 bases; nucleotides not matched to a gene: 10. The CDR3 is 16 residues long.

At least ten counts were recorded for this clonotype. The chain has TRBV12-3 or TRBV12-4 and TRBJ1-5, with D tentatively TRBD1 (6 bases). The germline V and J ends were trimmed by 5 bases and 0 bases, with 14 bases remaining between them. CDR3 size: 16 residues. CDR3 protein: CASSPRTDYSNQPQHF. The CDR3 DNA follows: TGTGCCAGCAGTCCCCGGACAGATTATAGCAATCAGCCCCAGCATTTT.

This clonotype was counted at least ten times. This sequence joins TRBV20-1 and TRBJ2-5; no clear D. V was clipped by 2 bases and J by 5 bases, with 18 bases between them. The CDR3 runs 15 residues. Germline loops: CDR1 DFQATT, CDR2 SNEGSKA (reference sequence). The CDR3, as DNA: TGCAGTGCTAGACTGGCTAGGAGTATCGAGGAGACCCAGTACTTC. It encodes CSARLARSIEETQYF.

In this sample, this clonotype turned up many times. The chain combines TRBV12-3 or TRBV12-4 with TRBJ2-7; D may be TRBD1 (6 bases). The ends were cut back, 5 bases at V and 2 bases at J, with 13 bases in the middle. The CDR3 is made up of 14 amino acids. DNA of the CDR3: TGTGCCAGCAGTCCGGGACACGGACCCTACGAGCAGTACTTC. This encodes CASSPGHGPYEQYF.

This clonotype was recorded at least ten times. The V call is TRBV29-1, the J call TRBJ1-5, with 12 bases matching TRBD1. CDR1 and CDR2 (germline): SQVTM, ANQGSEA. Unmatched junction bases numbered 5, after V lost 6 bases and J lost 5 bases. The CDR3 consists of 14 residues. This chain's CDR3 is CSVGDRGLHQPQHF. The CDR3 nucleotides are TGCAGCGTCGGGGACAGGGGGCTACATCAGCCCCAGCATTTT.

This clonotype was counted a few times. The V call is TRBV11-2, the J call TRBJ2-1; the match to TRBD1 covers 9 bases. From germline, CDR1 is SGHAT and CDR2 FQNNGV. V lost 5 bases, J lost 7 bases, and 18 bases stayed unmatched. This CDR3 is built from 18 residues. The CDR3: CASSPKKVRDRDGNEQFF. The CDR3 DNA reads as TGTGCCAGCAGCCCTAAGAAGGTCCGGGACAGGGATGGGAATGAGCAGTTCTTC.

This clonotype appeared many times. The chain employs TRBV12-3 or TRBV12-4 and TRBJ2-5, with TRBD1 matching over 9 bases. V shed 1 base and J 2 bases; nucleotides not matched to a gene: 2. This CDR3 spans 15 amino acids. CDR3 DNA: TGTGCCAGCAGTTTAGGGGACAGGGATCAAGAGACCCAGTACTTC. Amino acids: CASSLGDRDQETQYF.

This clonotype was seen repeatedly, ten times or more. The chain carries TRBV20-1 and TRBJ1-1, with 8 bases that match TRBD1. The CDR3 is made up of 15 amino acids. In germline, CDR1 is DFQATT, CDR2 SNEGSKA (reference sequence). Trimming took 0 bases from V and 8 from J; bases not matched to a gene: 11. The CDR3: CSARDPLGTGPEAFF. In nucleotides, the CDR3 is TGCAGTGCTAGAGATCCCCTTGGGACAGGCCCAGAAGCTTTCTTT.

This clonotype was recorded many times. This chain connects TRBV28 to TRBJ2-7, with TRBD1 identical over 7 bases. Per the germline V gene, CDR1 is MDHEN and CDR2 is SYDVKM. V shed 4 bases and J 4 bases; nucleotides not matched to a gene: 7. The CDR3 extends over 14 amino acids. The CDR3 loop is CASSSRDRLYEQYV. The CDR3 nucleotides are TGTGCCAGCAGTTCCCGGGACAGACTTTACGAGCAGTACGTC.

This chain joins TRBV6-2 or TRBV6-3 and TRBJ2-7; possibly TRBD2 for D (6 bases). V lost 7 bases and J lost 9, with 19 bases in between. Looked up from germline, CDR1 is MNHEY and CDR2 is SVGEGT. CDR3 length equals 13 residues. The CDR3 loop is CASKGDTSYGQYV. DNA for the CDR3: TGTGCCAGCAAAGGTGACACTAGCTATGGGCAGTACGTC.

This clonotype was detected only a few times. The chain joins TRBV28 to TRBJ2-7; 7 bases are shared with TRBD2. Germline CDR1 and CDR2: MDHEN and SYDVKM. V shed 2 bases, J shed 3 bases, and the junction held 7 bases outside the gene matches. The CDR3 is 15 amino acids. CDR3 DNA: TGTGCCAGCAGTTTAGGCCTAGCGGCTAACTACGAGCAGTACGTC. This sequence encodes CASSLGLAANYEQYV.

The sample holds a few counts of this clonotype. The chain combines TRBV28 with TRBJ2-7, with D perhaps TRBD2 (6 bases). Trimming removed 5 bases from V and 1 base from J, with 15 bases in between. Germline V CDR1 and CDR2: MDHEN, SYDVKM. The length of the CDR3 is 15 residues. For the CDR3, the DNA is TGTGCCAGCAGTCCAAGGCGGGACGCATCCTACGAGCAGTACGTC. Translated, it gives CASSPRRDASYEQYV.

This clonotype was recorded a few times. The J gene is TRBJ1-2, the V gene TRBV12-3 or TRBV12-4; D not resolved. The V and J ends lost 3 bases and 7 bases respectively, with 9 bases between them. This CDR3 has 12 amino acids. CDR3 sequence reads: CASSFDLSGYTF. The CDR3 coding sequence is TGTGCCAGCAGTTTCGACCTTTCTGGCTACACCTTC.

This clonotype was detected ten times or more. The chain is built from TRBV6-2 or TRBV6-3 and TRBJ2-1; either TRBD1 or TRBD2 may supply D (5 bases each). Trimming cost V 2 bases and J 4 bases, with 12 bases left between them. The CDR3 totals 15 residues. Germline V gene sequence: CDR1 MNHEY, CDR2 SVGEGT. CDR3 sequence reads: CASSYRDGAYNEQFF. The CDR3 DNA reads TGTGCCAGCAGTTACCGGGACGGGGCATACAATGAGCAGTTCTTC.

This sequence joins TRBV20-1 and TRBJ2-3, with a weak D call TRBD2 (6 bases). Germline V lookup: CDR1 DFQATT, CDR2 SNEGSKA (reference sequence). Trimming took off 6 bases at V and 6 bases at J, with 13 bases between the two ends. The CDR3 sequence is 12 residues long. Here the CDR3 DNA reads TGCAGTGCGCCTCGGGGGAGGGATACGCAGTATTTT. It translates to CSAPRGRDTQYF.